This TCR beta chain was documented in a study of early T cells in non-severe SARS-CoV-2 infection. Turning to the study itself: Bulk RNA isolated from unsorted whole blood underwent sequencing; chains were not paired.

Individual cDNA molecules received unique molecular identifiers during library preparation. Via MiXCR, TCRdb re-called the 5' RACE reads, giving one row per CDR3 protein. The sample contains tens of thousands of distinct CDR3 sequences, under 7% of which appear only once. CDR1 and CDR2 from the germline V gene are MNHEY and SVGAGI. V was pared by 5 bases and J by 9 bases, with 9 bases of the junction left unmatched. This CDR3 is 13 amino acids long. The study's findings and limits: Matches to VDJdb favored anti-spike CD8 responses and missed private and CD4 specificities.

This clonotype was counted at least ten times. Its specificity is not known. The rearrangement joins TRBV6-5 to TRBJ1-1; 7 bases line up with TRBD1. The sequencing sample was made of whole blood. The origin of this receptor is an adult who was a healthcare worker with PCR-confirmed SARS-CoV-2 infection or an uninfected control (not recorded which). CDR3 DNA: TGTGCCAGCAGTCGGGCGGGACAGAAAAAAGCTTTCTTT. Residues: CASSRAGQKKAFF.